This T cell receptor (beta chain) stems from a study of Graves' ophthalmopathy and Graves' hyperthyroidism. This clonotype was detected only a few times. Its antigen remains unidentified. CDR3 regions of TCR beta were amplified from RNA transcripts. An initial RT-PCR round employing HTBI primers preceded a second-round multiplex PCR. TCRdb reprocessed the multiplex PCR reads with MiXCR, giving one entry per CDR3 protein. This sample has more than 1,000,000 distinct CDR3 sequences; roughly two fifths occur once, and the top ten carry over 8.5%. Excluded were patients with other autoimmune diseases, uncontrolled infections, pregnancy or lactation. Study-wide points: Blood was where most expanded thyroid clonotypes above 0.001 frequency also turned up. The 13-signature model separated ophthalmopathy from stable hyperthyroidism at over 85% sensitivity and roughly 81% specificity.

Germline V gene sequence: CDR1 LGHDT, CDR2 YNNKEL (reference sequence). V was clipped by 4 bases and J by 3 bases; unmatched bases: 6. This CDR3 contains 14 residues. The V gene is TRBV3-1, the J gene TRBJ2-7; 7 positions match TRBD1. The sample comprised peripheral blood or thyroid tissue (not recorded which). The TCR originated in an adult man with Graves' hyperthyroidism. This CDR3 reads CASSRLGQDYEQYF. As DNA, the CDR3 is TGTGCCAGCAGCCGACTCGGACAGGACTACGAGCAGTACTTC.